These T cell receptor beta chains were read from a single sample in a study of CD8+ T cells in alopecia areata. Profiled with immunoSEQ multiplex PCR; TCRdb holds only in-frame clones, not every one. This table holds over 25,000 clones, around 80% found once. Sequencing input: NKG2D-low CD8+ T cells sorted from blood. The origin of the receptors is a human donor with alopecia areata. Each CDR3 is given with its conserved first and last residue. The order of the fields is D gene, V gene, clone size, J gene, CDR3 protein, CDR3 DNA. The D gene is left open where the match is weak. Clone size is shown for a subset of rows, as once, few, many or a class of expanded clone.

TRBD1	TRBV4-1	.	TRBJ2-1	CASSQDGDRRNEQFF	TGCGCCAGCAGCCAAGATGGGGACAGACGCAATGAGCAGTTCTTC
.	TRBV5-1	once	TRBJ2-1	CASSLVPAEQFF	TGCGCCAGCAGCTTGGTTCCAGCTGAGCAGTTCTTC
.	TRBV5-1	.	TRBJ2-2	CASSPDRRIAGELFF	TGCGCCAGCAGTCCGGATCGACGTATCGCCGGGGAGCTGTTTTTT
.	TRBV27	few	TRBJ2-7	CASSRTTRYEQYF	TGTGCCAGCAGTCGGACCACGCGCTACGAGCAGTACTTC
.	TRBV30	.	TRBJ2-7	CAWTDSGYEQYF	TGTGCCTGGACGGACTCTGGGTACGAGCAGTACTTC
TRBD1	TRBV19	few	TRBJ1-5	CARSLGTARNQPQHF	TGTGCCAGATCCCTAGGGACAGCCCGCAATCAGCCCCAGCATTTT
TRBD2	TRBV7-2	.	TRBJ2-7	CASTPRPERGVYEQYF	TGTGCCAGCACCCCAAGGCCGGAGCGGGGGGTCTACGAGCAGTACTTC
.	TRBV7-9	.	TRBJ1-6	CASSSGDNSPLHF	TGTGCCAGCAGCTCAGGAGATAATTCACCCCTCCACTTT
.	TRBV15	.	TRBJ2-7	CATSRDPYEQYF	TGTGCCACCAGCAGAGATCCGTACGAGCAGTACTTC
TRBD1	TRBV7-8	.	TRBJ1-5	CASSFQEGAGQPQHF	TGTGCCAGCAGCTTTCAAGAGGGGGCGGGACAGCCCCAGCATTTT
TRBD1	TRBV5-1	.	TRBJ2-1	CASSFGTGGLDEQFF	TGCGCCAGCAGCTTCGGGACAGGGGGCCTCGATGAGCAGTTCTTC
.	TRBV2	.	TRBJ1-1	CASRTNVNTEAFF	TGTGCCAGCAGGACGAATGTTAACACTGAAGCTTTCTTT
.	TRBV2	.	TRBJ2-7	CASSEYGASYEQYF	TGTGCCAGCAGTGAATATGGGGCTTCCTACGAGCAGTACTTC
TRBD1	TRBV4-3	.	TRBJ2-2	CASKISPGQENTGELFF	TGCGCCAGCAAAATCTCCCCGGGACAGGAGAACACCGGGGAGCTGTTTTTT
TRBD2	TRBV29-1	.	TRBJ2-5	CSAASGGRETQYF	TGCAGCGCTGCGTCGGGGGGTCGGGAGACCCAGTACTTC
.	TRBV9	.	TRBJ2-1	CASSVAKGLETLSSYNEQFF	TGTGCCAGCAGCGTAGCTAAGGGTCTGGAGACACTAAGCTCCTACAATGAGCAGTTCTTC
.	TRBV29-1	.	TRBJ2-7	CSVTAGPYEQYF	TGCAGCGTGACGGCGGGACCCTACGAGCAGTACTTC
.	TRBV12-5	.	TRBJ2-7	CASGFGMGDEQYF	TGTGCTAGTGGGTTTGGTATGGGAGACGAGCAGTACTTC
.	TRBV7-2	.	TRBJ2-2	CASSPGVAGELFF	TGTGCCAGCAGCCCCGGGGTTGCCGGGGAGCTGTTTTTT
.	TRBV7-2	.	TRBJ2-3	CASSLGTVGTDTQYF	TGTGCCAGTTCCCTAGGGACGGTGGGCACAGATACGCAGTATTTT
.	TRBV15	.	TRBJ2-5	CATSNRDGETQYF	TGTGCCACCAGCAACAGGGATGGTGAGACCCAGTACTTC
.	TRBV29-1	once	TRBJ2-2	CSVEGFGPGELFF	TGCAGCGTTGAGGGTTTTGGGCCCGGGGAGCTGTTTTTT
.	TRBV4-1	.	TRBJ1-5	CASSHTAGPSNQPQHF	TGCGCCAGCAGCCACACAGCCGGGCCTTCGAATCAGCCCCAGCATTTT
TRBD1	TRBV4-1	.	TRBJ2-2	CASSQENWGQGTGELFF	TGCGCCAGCAGCCAAGAAAATTGGGGACAGGGCACCGGGGAGCTGTTTTTT
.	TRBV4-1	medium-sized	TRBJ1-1	CASSQDVTLNTEAFF	TGCGCCAGCAGCCAAGATGTGACGTTGAACACTGAAGCTTTCTTT
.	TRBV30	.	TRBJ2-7	CAWSLSLPPYEQYF	TGTGCCTGGAGTTTGAGCCTTCCCCCCTACGAGCAGTACTTC
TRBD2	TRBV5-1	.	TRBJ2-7	CASSHDELAGDLSYEQYF	TGCGCCAGCAGCCATGATGAACTAGCGGGAGACCTCTCCTACGAGCAGTACTTC
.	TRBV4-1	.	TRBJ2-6	CASSLGPSGANVLTF	TGCGCCAGCAGCCTTGGGCCCTCTGGGGCCAACGTCCTGACTTTC
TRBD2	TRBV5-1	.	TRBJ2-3	CASSEVSGRAADTQYF	TGCGCCAGCAGTGAAGTTAGCGGGAGGGCCGCAGATACGCAGTATTTT
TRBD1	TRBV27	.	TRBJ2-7	CASSLGQFYEQYF	TGTGCCAGCAGTTTGGGACAGTTCTACGAGCAGTACTTC
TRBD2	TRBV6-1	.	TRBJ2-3	CASSTLAGTSDTQYF	TGTGCCAGCAGCACACTAGCGGGGACGTCAGATACGCAGTATTTT
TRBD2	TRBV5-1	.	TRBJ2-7	CASSGGTSGYEQYF	TGCGCCAGCAGCGGCGGGACTAGCGGGTACGAGCAGTACTTC
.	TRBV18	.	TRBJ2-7	CASSLNLWEQYF	TGTGCCAGCTCACTGAATCTTTGGGAGCAGTACTTC
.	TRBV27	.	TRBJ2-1	CASSLYGPHLPYNEQFF	TGTGCCAGCAGCTTGTATGGACCGCACCTTCCCTACAATGAGCAGTTCTTC
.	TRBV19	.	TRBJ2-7	CASSPGLGYEQYF	TGTGCCTCCAGCCCCGGGCTGGGCTACGAGCAGTACTTC
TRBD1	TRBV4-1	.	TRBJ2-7	CASSQRGDRGNEQYF	TGCGCCAGCAGCCAACGAGGGGACAGGGGAAACGAGCAGTACTTC
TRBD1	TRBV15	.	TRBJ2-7	CATSRVGGGYEQYF	TGTGCCACCAGCAGAGTAGGGGGCGGCTACGAGCAGTACTTC
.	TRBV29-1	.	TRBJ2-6	CSPTITRGRPPGANVLTF	TGCAGCCCTACTATCACGCGCGGCAGGCCACCTGGGGCCAACGTCCTGACTTTC
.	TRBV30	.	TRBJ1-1	CAWTSDSMNTEAFF	TGTGCCTGGACATCGGACTCCATGAACACTGAAGCTTTCTTT
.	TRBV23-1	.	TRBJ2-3	CASSQSDRTDTQYF	TGCGCCAGCAGTCAATCGGATCGCACAGATACGCAGTATTTT
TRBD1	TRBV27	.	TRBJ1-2	CASSPGTAYYGYTF	TGTGCCAGCAGTCCCGGGACAGCCTACTATGGCTACACCTTC
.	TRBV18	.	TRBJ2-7	CASSPQDTGEGYEQYF	TGTGCCAGCTCACCACAAGACACAGGGGAGGGCTACGAGCAGTACTTC
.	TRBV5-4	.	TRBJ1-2	CASSLNGEDGYGYTF	TGTGCCAGCAGCCTTAACGGGGAAGATGGCTATGGCTACACCTTC
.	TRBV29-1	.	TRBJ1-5	CSGSWGDQPQHF	TGCAGCGGGTCTTGGGGCGATCAGCCCCAGCATTTT
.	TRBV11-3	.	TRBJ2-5	CASSQSQQGQETQYF	TGTGCCAGCAGCCAATCTCAACAGGGACAAGAGACCCAGTACTTC
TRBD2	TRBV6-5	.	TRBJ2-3	CASSYSAGGADTQYF	TGTGCCAGCAGTTACTCTGCGGGAGGAGCAGATACGCAGTATTTT
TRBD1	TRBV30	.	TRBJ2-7	CAWTLRDRGPYEQYF	TGTGCCTGGACCCTCCGGGACAGGGGGCCCTACGAGCAGTACTTC
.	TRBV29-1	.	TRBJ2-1	CSVERQDRTAEQFF	TGCAGCGTTGAACGGCAGGATCGTACAGCTGAGCAGTTCTTC
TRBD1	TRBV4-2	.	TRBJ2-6	CASSQAGQGPSGANVLTF	TGTGCCAGCAGCCAAGCTGGACAGGGCCCTTCTGGGGCCAACGTCCTGACTTTC
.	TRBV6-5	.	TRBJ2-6	CASSYVGGTGANVLTF	TGTGCCAGCAGTTATGTCGGAGGCACTGGGGCCAACGTCCTGACTTTC
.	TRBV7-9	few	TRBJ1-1	CASSLLRGAEAFF	TGTGCCAGCAGCTTACTTCGGGGCGCTGAAGCTTTCTTT
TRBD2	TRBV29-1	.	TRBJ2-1	CSVEDTSGNEQFF	TGCAGCGTTGAAGATACTAGCGGCAATGAGCAGTTCTTC
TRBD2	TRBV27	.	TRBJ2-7	CASSSIGTTIYEQYF	TGTGCCAGCAGCTCCATCGGGACTACTATATACGAGCAGTACTTC
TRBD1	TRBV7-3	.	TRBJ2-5	CASSSGQGGLEETQYF	TGTGCCAGCAGCTCGGGACAGGGGGGCTTGGAAGAGACCCAGTACTTC